These T cell receptor beta chains were read from a single sample in a study of long-term antiretroviral therapy in people with HIV. Data came from immunoSEQ multiplex PCR; TCRdb stores just in-frame clones and leaves some out. The table records some 30,000 clones, 87% of them present only once. Sample: unsorted PBMCs, taken 1.1 years after starting antiretroviral therapy. These receptors were collected from a man aged 18 to 30 with HIV. The CDR3 runs from the conserved cysteine through the conserved F or W. A D gene is named only where the DNA matches it firmly. Where a row states a size, it is once, few, many or the class of an expanded clone; other rows omit it.

clone_size cdr3_length j_call d_call v_call cdr3_aa cdr3_nt
NA 13 TRBJ1-5 NA TRBV28 CASSPENNQPQHF TGTGCCAGCAGTCCAGAAAACAATCAGCCCCAGCATTTT
once 15 TRBJ2-1 TRBD2 TRBV2 CASRGTSGIGDEQFF TGTGCCAGCAGGGGGACTAGCGGGATTGGGGATGAGCAGTTCTTC
NA 15 TRBJ1-1 TRBD1 TRBV5-6 CASSLGTGLSTEAFF TGTGCCAGCAGCCTCGGGACAGGGTTGAGCACTGAAGCTTTCTTT
once 17 TRBJ1-3 TRBD1 TRBV4-2 CASSQDRGDSTGNTIYF TGTGCCAGCAGCCAAGATCGGGGGGACAGTACTGGAAACACCATATATTTT
NA 12 TRBJ1-5 NA TRBV19 CASSKEGQPQHF TGTGCCAGTAGTAAAGAGGGTCAGCCCCAGCATTTT
NA 15 TRBJ1-3 NA TRBV18 CASSPPGNSGNTIYF TGTGCCAGCTCACCCCCCGGGAACTCTGGAAACACCATATATTTT
NA 16 TRBJ2-2 TRBD2 TRBV7-6 CASSLAGGRLAGELFF TGTGCCAGCAGCTTAGCCGGCGGGAGATTGGCCGGGGAGCTGTTTTTT
NA 11 TRBJ1-3 NA TRBV30 CARGSGNTIYF TGTGCCCGGGGGTCGGGAAACACCATATATTTT
once 16 TRBJ2-7 TRBD2 TRBV11-2 CASSLRLAGESYEQYF TGTGCCAGCAGCTTAAGACTAGCGGGAGAATCCTACGAGCAGTACTTC
NA 18 TRBJ1-5 NA TRBV19 CASSKWGRREVRNQPQHF TGTGCCAGTAGTAAGTGGGGTAGACGGGAGGTACGCAATCAGCCCCAGCATTTT
NA 15 TRBJ2-3 NA TRBV4-1 CASSLGLAPTDTQYF TGCGCCAGCAGCCTTGGGTTAGCGCCTACAGATACGCAGTATTTT
NA 13 TRBJ1-2 NA TRBV2 CASSERGNYGYTF TGTGCCAGCAGTGAAAGAGGAAACTATGGCTACACCTTC
once 18 TRBJ1-4 NA TRBV15 CATSRPGFGGATNEKLFF TGTGCCACCAGCAGACCCGGTTTTGGGGGGGCGACTAATGAAAAACTGTTTTTT
few 15 TRBJ1-1 TRBD1 TRBV27 CASSQAGRGMTEAFF TGTGCCAGCAGTCAAGCGGGCAGGGGGATGACTGAAGCTTTCTTT
NA 13 TRBJ1-1 NA TRBV5-4 CASSWRPREDAFF TGTGCCAGCAGTTGGAGGCCGAGGGAGGATGCTTTCTTT
NA 15 TRBJ2-7 TRBD2 TRBV16 CASSPTSGRAYEQYF TGTGCCAGCAGCCCTACTAGCGGGAGGGCCTACGAGCAGTACTTC
NA 12 TRBJ2-1 TRBD2 TRBV7-2 CASSTRTSGRFF TGTGCCAGCAGCACCCGGACTAGCGGGCGGTTCTTC
NA 16 TRBJ2-5 TRBD2 TRBV5-1 CASSPGLAARGETQYF TGCGCCAGCAGCCCGGGACTAGCGGCTCGGGGGGAGACCCAGTACTTC
NA 16 TRBJ2-3 TRBD2 TRBV9 CASSDELAGRGDTQYF TGTGCCAGCAGCGATGAGTTAGCGGGCCGGGGAGATACGCAGTATTTT
NA 14 TRBJ2-7 NA TRBV5-6 CASSLGWADYEQYF TGTGCCAGCAGCTTGGGCTGGGCAGACTACGAGCAGTACTTC
NA 13 TRBJ2-1 TRBD2 TRBV5-1 CASGRGATNEQFF TGCGCCAGCGGGCGGGGGGCGACTAATGAGCAGTTCTTC
NA 17 TRBJ2-3 NA TRBV7-6 CASSPRSTISSTDTQYF TGTGCCAGCAGCCCTAGATCGACTATTTCTAGCACAGATACGCAGTATTTT
NA 15 TRBJ2-7 TRBD2 TRBV29-1 CSVPGLAGASYEQYF TGCAGCGTTCCGGGACTAGCGGGTGCTTCCTACGAGCAGTACTTC
NA 14 TRBJ1-4 NA TRBV5-6 CASSLIATNEKLFF TGTGCCAGCAGCCTGATTGCAACTAATGAAAAACTGTTTTTT
NA 15 TRBJ2-1 NA TRBV5-6 CASSASGSSYNEQFF TGTGCCAGCAGCGCCAGCGGAAGCTCCTACAATGAGCAGTTCTTC
NA 14 TRBJ2-3 NA TRBV5-1 CASSTGGQSNTQYF TGCGCCAGCAGCACGGGGGGACAGAGCAATACGCAGTATTTT
NA 13 TRBJ1-1 NA TRBV7-6 CASSADRNTEAFF TGTGCCAGCAGCGCAGACAGGAACACTGAAGCTTTCTTT
NA 12 TRBJ2-1 NA TRBV28 CASSPNSNEQFF TGTGCCAGCAGCCCTAACTCCAATGAGCAGTTCTTC
NA 14 TRBJ1-1 NA TRBV4-1 CASRGRTMNTEAFF TGCGCCAGCAGGGGGAGGACCATGAACACTGAAGCTTTCTTT
NA 15 TRBJ1-5 NA TRBV10-3 CAISGERDLNQPQHF TGTGCCATCAGTGGGGAGCGGGATCTCAATCAGCCCCAGCATTTT
NA 13 TRBJ1-2 NA TRBV15 CATSFGGNYGYTF TGTGCCACCAGCTTTGGGGGTAACTATGGCTACACCTTC
NA 18 TRBJ2-1 TRBD2 TRBV4-3 CASSQVESSGSSYNEQFF TGCGCCAGCAGCCAAGTGGAATCCAGCGGGAGCTCCTACAATGAGCAGTTCTTC
NA 15 TRBJ2-1 TRBD2 TRBV9 CASSLGDYGSGVQFF TGTGCCAGCAGCTTGGGGGACTACGGGTCGGGTGTGCAGTTCTTC
NA 13 TRBJ1-4 NA TRBV6-1 CASSEERGEKLFF TGTGCCAGCAGTGAAGAGCGGGGCGAAAAACTGTTTTTT
once 13 TRBJ2-3 NA TRBV10-1 CASSEVGTDTQYF TGCGCCAGCAGTGAGGTGGGCACAGATACGCAGTATTTT
NA 13 TRBJ1-2 TRBD1 TRBV6-4 CATRGTGWSGYTF TGTGCCACCCGTGGGACAGGGTGGAGTGGCTACACCTTC
NA 15 TRBJ1-3 NA TRBV7-8 CASTSQGHSGNTIYF TGTGCCAGCACCTCCCAGGGACACTCTGGAAACACCATATATTTT
NA 15 TRBJ2-7 TRBD1 TRBV5-1 CASSGTGLQSYEQYF TGCGCCAGCAGCGGGACAGGGCTGCAGTCCTACGAGCAGTACTTC
NA 12 TRBJ2-1 NA TRBV28 CASSTIGNEQFF TGTGCCAGCAGCACGATAGGGAATGAGCAGTTCTTC
once 15 TRBJ1-1 NA TRBV6-1 CASSRIRGGNTEAFF TGTGCCAGCAGTCGAATCAGGGGCGGGAACACTGAAGCTTTCTTT
NA 14 TRBJ2-2 NA TRBV7-2 CASSLRLATGELFF TGTGCCAGCAGCTTAAGGCTAGCTACCGGGGAGCTGTTTTTT
NA 15 TRBJ1-5 NA TRBV7-2 CASSLVRGSNQPQHF TGTGCCAGCAGCTTAGTGCGGGGCAGCAATCAGCCCCAGCATTTT
once 14 TRBJ2-3 NA TRBV19 CASSLQTVTDTQYF TGTGCCAGTAGTCTCCAGACAGTTACAGATACGCAGTATTTT
NA 15 TRBJ2-1 TRBD1 TRBV2 CASRMGQGNYNEQFF TGTGCCAGCAGGATGGGACAGGGGAATTACAATGAGCAGTTCTTC
NA 14 TRBJ2-1 TRBD2 TRBV5-1 CASSRGDSYNEQFF TGCGCCAGCAGCCGGGGGGACTCCTACAATGAGCAGTTCTTC
NA 15 TRBJ1-1 NA TRBV29-1 CSVETWYSSNTEAFF TGCAGCGTTGAAACTTGGTACAGCTCTAACACTGAAGCTTTCTTT
NA 16 TRBJ2-1 TRBD2 TRBV10-3 CATLPGSGGGGYEQFF TGTGCCACCCTCCCGGGGTCGGGAGGGGGGGGATATGAGCAGTTCTTC
NA 14 TRBJ2-7 TRBD1 TRBV6-5 CASKFGTGSYEQYF TGTGCCAGCAAATTCGGGACAGGGTCTTACGAGCAGTACTTC
NA 15 TRBJ1-2 NA TRBV18 CASSPDIDGSYGYTF TGTGCCAGCTCGCCCGACATTGATGGAAGCTATGGCTACACCTTC
NA 13 TRBJ1-2 NA TRBV7-8 CASSLRGYYGYTF TGTGCCAGCAGCTTACGGGGTTACTATGGCTACACCTTC
NA 15 TRBJ2-6 NA TRBV18 CASSPRHSGANVLTF TGTGCCAGCTCACCTAGGCACTCTGGGGCCAACGTCCTGACTTTC
NA 11 TRBJ2-7 NA TRBV20-1 CSARESYEQYF TGCAGTGCTCGGGAGAGCTACGAGCAGTACTTC
NA 14 TRBJ2-2 NA TRBV30 CAWSAQYYPGELFF TGTGCCTGGAGTGCTCAGTATTACCCCGGGGAGCTGTTTTTT